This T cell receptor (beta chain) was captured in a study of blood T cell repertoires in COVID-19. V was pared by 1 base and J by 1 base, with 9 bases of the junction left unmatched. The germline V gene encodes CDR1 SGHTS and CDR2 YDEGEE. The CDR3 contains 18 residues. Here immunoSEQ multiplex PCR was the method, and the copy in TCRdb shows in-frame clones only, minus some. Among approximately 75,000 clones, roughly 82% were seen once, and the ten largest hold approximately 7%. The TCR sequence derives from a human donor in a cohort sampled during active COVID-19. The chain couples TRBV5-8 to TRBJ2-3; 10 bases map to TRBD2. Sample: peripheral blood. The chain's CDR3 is CASSLPSGGVVGTDTQYF. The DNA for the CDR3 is TGTGCCAGCAGCTTGCCTAGCGGGGGTGTTGTAGGCACAGATACGCAGTATTTT. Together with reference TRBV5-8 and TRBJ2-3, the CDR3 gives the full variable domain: EAGVTQSPTHLIKTRGQQATLRCSPISGHTSVYWYQQALGLGLQFLLWYDEGEERNRGNFPPRFSGRQFPNYSSELNVNALELEDSALYLCASSLPSGGVVGTDTQYFGPGTRLTVL.